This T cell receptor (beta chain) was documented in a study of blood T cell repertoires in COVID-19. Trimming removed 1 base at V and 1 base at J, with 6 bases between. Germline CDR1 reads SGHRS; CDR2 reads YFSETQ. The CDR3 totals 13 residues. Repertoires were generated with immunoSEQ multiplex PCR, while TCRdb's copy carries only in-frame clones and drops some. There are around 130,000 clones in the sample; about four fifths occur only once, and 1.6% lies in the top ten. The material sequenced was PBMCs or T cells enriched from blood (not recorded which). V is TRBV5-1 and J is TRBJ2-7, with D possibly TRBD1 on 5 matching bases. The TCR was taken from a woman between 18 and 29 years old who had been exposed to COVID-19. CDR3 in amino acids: CASSLQGSYEQYF. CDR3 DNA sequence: TGCGCCAGCAGCTTGCAGGGATCCTACGAGCAGTACTTC.